This T cell receptor beta chain was captured in a study of CD8 T cells in ankylosing spondylitis (dated by TCRdb to about 2017). The study in broad terms: To find TCR variants linked to disease, the study profiled T cell receptor beta repertoires in ankylosing spondylitis patients and healthy donors. In total, the full study cohort was made up of about 99 healthy donors and approximately 27 ankylosing spondylitis patients. Peripheral blood was sampled, and synovial fluid was also collected from ankylosing spondylitis patients. General conclusions and limits of the study: A TCR beta motif of 8 or 9 highly homologous amino acid variants appeared characteristic of blood from ankylosing spondylitis patients. A CD8+ phenotype was shown by the disease-linked clones, which were found at relatively low frequencies in peripheral blood. According to the report, matched synovial fluid samples from ankylosing spondylitis patients were significantly enriched for the disease-linked clones. Some TCR beta motif variants had previously been reported in synovial fluid and blood of reactive arthritis patients, which suggested common disease-initiation mechanisms.

The germline V gene provides CDR1 SGHRS and CDR2 YFSETQ. Its CDR3 holds 14 amino acids, cysteine through phenylalanine. The entry retains the CDR3 DNA only, 42 bases that are in frame from base 1. At the junction V is shortened by 1 base and J by 1 base, with 8 bases in between. Instrument used: Illumina HiSeq 2500. Quantitative 5'-RACE with molecular barcodes was the method used to prepare the TCR beta libraries. The paper's processing steps were these. Disease-linked TCR variants were identified with a new computational method built on a probabilistic model of VDJ rearrangement. TCRdb took the public reads, trimmed them with fastp at Q25, ran MiXCR for clone calling and kept in-frame beta chains. Entries that share a CDR3 protein sequence are merged under the most common genes and DNA. TCRdb, not the authors, supplied the V and J calls. In all, the sample holds some 840,000 distinct CDR3 sequences, and over 9.5% of those were seen once. Roughly 0.51% of the sample belongs to the ten largest clones.

A note on this clonotype: Its antigen target is currently unknown. No qualities accompany the bases; no much larger clone lies one base away.

The receptor comes from a male donor with ankylosing spondylitis. The rearranged chain carries TRBV5-1 and TRBJ2-5; a weak D assignment points to TRBD2 (6 bases agree). What was sequenced was blood, either unsorted or a sorted T cell fraction (not recorded which). The CDR3 reads CASSLTLAQETQYF. The DNA reads TGCGCCAGCAGCTTGACACTAGCCCAAGAGACCCAGTACTTC. The full variable domain, with segments outside the CDR3 supplied by the reference TRBV5-1 and TRBJ2-5 proteins, appears as KAGVTQTPRYLIKTRGQQVTLSCSPISGHRSVSWYQQTPGQGLQFLFEYFSETQRNKGNFPGRFSGRQFSNSRSEMNVSTLELGDSALYLCASSLTLAQETQYFGPGTRLLVL.